Included here is one T cell receptor beta chain sequence, with context. Antigen unknown. Viral peptide pools were used in the ViraFEST assay to expand antigen-specific CD4+ T cells, and sequencing came afterward. Following a roughly 11-day culture, CD4+ T cells were purified. Sometime from March through December 2020, the person acquired a SARS-CoV-2 infection that PCR confirmed. This specimen belongs to a study of vaccination effects on CD4 cells after COVID-19. Study overall: All participants had two doses of either the BNT162b2 or mRNA-1273 vaccine.

Here immunoSEQ multiplex PCR was the method, and the copy in TCRdb shows in-frame clones only, minus some. There are approximately 28,000 clones in the sample; approximately 80% occur only once, and approximately 16% lies in the top ten. Study outcomes and limitations: Spike-reactive clones found after vaccination in convalescents were mainly new vaccine-induced clones. Marked clonal contraction was seen in infection- and vaccine-induced clones late after vaccination.

The V gene's germline CDR1 is SGHDT and CDR2 YYEEEE. The V segment lost 4 bases and the J segment 5 bases; nucleotides outside the gene matches: 5. The CDR3 is made up of 14 amino acids. The sample in question was CD4+ T cells from PBMCs cultured with HCoV-NL63 spike peptides, obtained before COVID-19 vaccination. This receptor was identified in a human donor who had a prior SARS-CoV-2 infection. This sequence joins TRBV5-6 and TRBJ2-5; 10 bases fit TRBD2. As DNA, the CDR3 is TGTGCCAGCAGCAAAGCGGGGGGGAGTGAGACCCAGTACTTC. Protein: CASSKAGGSETQYF. The whole variable domain, remainder taken from reference TRBV5-6 and TRBJ2-5, is DAGVTQSPTHLIKTRGQQVTLRCSPKSGHDTVSWYQQALGQGPQFIFQYYEEEERQRGNFPDRFSGHQFPNYSSELNVNALLLGDSALYLCASSKAGGSETQYFGPGTRLLVL.